Sequencing of this T cell receptor beta chain was carried out in a study of response to subunit inactivated influenza vaccine. Study results and limitations: The authors suggested that few new T cells are recruited per seasonal influenza vaccination.

As for this clonotype: The target antigen is unknown.

CDR3 length: 16 amino acids. Trimming took 6 bases from V and 0 from J; bases not matched to a gene: 11. Germline CDR1 reads MNHNS; CDR2 reads SASEGT. MiXCR, applied by TCRdb to the RT-PCR reads, yields one record per CDR3 protein. This sample has 200,000 to 300,000 distinct CDR3 sequences, with 12% found just once. The origin of this receptor is a man aged 50-60 years who received an inactivated influenza vaccine. The chain couples TRBV6-1 to TRBJ2-7; 7 nucleotides line up with TRBD1. Sequenced here: non-naive T cells sorted from PBMCs, sampled approximately 15 days before vaccination. CDR3 DNA: TGTGCCAGCAGGGGGACCGGGACAGATTACTCCTACGAGCAGTACTTC. Amino acids: CASRGTGTDYSYEQYF.